This T cell receptor beta chain was identified during a study of somatic mutations in cytotoxic T cells in rheumatoid arthritis. The assay was immunoSEQ multiplex PCR, and TCRdb's table has in-frame clones only and misses some. The profile covers nearly 20,000 clones, with over 75% appearing a single time and roughly a tenth taken by the ten largest. Study results and caveats: Rheumatoid arthritis patients were compared with age-matched healthy controls, and their CD8+ T-cell clonality did not differ significantly.

The study pulled out CD4+ and CD8+ cells with positive magnetic bead selection and then checked their purity by flow cytometry. This clone was detected only a few times. Its cognate antigen is unknown. Sequenced input: CD8+ T cells sorted from blood. The TCR originated in a woman aged 50 to 65 in good health.

CDR3 sequence: CASNGRGSYEQYF. Written as DNA, the CDR3 is TGTGCCAGCAACGGGCGGGGGAGCTACGAGCAGTACTTC. V is TRBV13 and J is TRBJ2-7, with 7 bases aligning to TRBD2. The germline V gene encodes CDR1 PRHDT and CDR2 FYEKMQ (reference sequence). The CDR3 runs to 13 residues. J gave up 3 bases and V 7 bases, and 6 bases lay outside the gene matches.